This record concerns one T cell receptor (beta chain) sequence. Its target is not known. This entry comes from a study of cytomegalovirus exposure and HLA in healthy donors. Findings and caveats of the study: Reportedly, cytomegalovirus status was diagnosed with high sensitivity and specificity. DRB1 showed the most TCR associations and HLA-C the fewest in a later analysis, as rates varied by HLA locus.

Donors showed nominal health when sampled, although they likely had unrecorded immune exposures. In the PCR, 60 Vbeta and 13 Jbeta primers were used. Sequenced by immunoSEQ multiplex PCR; TCRdb stores in-frame clones only, minus some. This sample's table reports around 64,000 clones. The receptor was derived from a female donor in good health and CMV-seropositive. The material sequenced was PBMCs.

CDR3 bases: TGTGCCAGCAGACGACAGGGTGGGGGCTTGAACACCGGGGAGCTGTTTTTT. It specifies CASRRQGGGLNTGELFF. The rearrangement links TRBV28 to TRBJ2-2; TRBD1 aligns across 7 bases. CDR1 is MDHEN, CDR2 SYDVKM, per germline. The CDR3 consists of 17 residues. J was trimmed by 1 base and V by 6 bases; bases with no gene match: 11.